The sequence of this T cell receptor beta chain was determined in a study of neurological immune-mediated disorders. 5'RACE employing 10-nucleotide random UMIs yielded the cDNA. TCRdb independently ran MiXCR on the 5' RACE reads; one entry per CDR3 protein. Among 55,000 to 70,000 distinct CDR3 sequences listed, about 10% were seen once. Study-wide points: The study found no CDR3 amino acid sequences shared by expanded clones across subjects, suggesting private repertoires in all groups. HTLV-1-associated myelopathy had the most TCR clonal expansion, while multiple sclerosis had the least, a level that fell below healthy controls.

This clonotype was counted at least ten times. Its antigen is undetermined. The time point: longitudinal time-point 1 (baseline). Sequenced material: PBMCs. The sequence was obtained from a male donor with HTLV-1-associated myelopathy (HAM/TSP).

The CDR3 DNA follows: TGTGCCAGCAGCCGCAACTATGGGGGTAAAAGAAACACCATATATTTT. Its protein product is CASSRNYGGKRNTIYF. This chain connects TRBV7-9 to TRBJ1-3; D possibly corresponds to TRBD1 (5 bases). There are 16 residues in the CDR3. CDR1 and CDR2 (germline): SEHNR, FQNEAQ (reference sequence). V was trimmed by 5 bases and J by 5 bases, leaving 19 bases between them.